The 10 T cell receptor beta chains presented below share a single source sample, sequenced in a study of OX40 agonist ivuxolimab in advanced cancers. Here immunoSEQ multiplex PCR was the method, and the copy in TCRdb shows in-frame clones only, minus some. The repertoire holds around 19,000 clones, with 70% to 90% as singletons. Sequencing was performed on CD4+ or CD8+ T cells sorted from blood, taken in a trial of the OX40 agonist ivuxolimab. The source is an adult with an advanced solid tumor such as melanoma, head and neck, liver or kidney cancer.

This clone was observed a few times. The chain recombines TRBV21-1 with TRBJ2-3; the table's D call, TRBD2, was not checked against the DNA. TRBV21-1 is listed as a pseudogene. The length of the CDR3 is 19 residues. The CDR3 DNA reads TGTGCCAGCAGCAAAGCGACGGCTAGCGGGGGGTCCTCGGTAGATACGCAGTATTTT. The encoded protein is CASSKATASGGSSVDTQYF.

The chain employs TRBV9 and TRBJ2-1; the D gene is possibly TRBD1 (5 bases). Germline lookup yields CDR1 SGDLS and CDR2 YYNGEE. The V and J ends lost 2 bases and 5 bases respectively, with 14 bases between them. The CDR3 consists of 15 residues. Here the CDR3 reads CASSVDSAGNNEQFF. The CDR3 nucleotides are TGTGCCAGCAGCGTTGACAGCGCCGGAAACAATGAGCAGTTCTTC.

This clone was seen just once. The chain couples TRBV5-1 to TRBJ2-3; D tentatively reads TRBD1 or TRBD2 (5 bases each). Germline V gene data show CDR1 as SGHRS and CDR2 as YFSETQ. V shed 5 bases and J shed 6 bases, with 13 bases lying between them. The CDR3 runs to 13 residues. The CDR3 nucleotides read TGCGCCAGCAGTGGGACCGCCGAGGATACGCAGTATTTT. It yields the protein CASSGTAEDTQYF.

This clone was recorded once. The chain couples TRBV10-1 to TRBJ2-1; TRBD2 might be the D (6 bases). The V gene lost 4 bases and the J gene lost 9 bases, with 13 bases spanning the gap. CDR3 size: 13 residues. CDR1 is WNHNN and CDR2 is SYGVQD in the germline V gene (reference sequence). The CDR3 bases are TGCGCCAGCAGTGTCTCCCCTAGCGCTGAGCAGTTCTTC. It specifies CASSVSPSAEQFF.

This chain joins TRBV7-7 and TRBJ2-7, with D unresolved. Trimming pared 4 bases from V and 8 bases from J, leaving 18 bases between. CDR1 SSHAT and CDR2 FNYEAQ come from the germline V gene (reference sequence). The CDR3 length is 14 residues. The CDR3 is CASSSDPSESKQYF. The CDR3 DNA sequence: TGTGCCAGCAGCTCGGACCCTTCCGAGTCCAAGCAGTACTTC. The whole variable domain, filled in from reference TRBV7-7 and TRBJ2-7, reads GAGVSQSPRYKVTKRGQDVTLRCDPISSHATLYWYQQALGQGPEFLTYFNYEAQPDKSGLPSDRFSAERPEGSISTLTIQRTEQRDSAMYRCASSSDPSESKQYFGPGTRLTVT.

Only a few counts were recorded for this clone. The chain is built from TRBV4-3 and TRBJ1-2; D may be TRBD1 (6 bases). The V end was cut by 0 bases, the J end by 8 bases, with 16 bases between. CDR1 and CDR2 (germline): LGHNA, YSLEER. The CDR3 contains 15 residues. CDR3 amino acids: CASSQEGRETGGYTF. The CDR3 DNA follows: TGCGCCAGCAGCCAAGAGGGGAGGGAGACAGGAGGCTACACCTTC.

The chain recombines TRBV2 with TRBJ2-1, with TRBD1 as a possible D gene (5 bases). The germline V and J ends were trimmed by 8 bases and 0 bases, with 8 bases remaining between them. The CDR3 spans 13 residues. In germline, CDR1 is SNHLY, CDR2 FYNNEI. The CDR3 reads CASGASSYNEQFF. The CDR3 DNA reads TGTGCCAGCGGGGCCAGCTCCTACAATGAGCAGTTCTTC.

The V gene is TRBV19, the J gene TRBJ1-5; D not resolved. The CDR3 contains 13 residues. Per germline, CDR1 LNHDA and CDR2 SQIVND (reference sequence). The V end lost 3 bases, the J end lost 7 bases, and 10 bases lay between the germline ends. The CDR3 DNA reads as TGTGCCAGTAGTATCAAGGGAAACCAGCCCCAGCATTTT. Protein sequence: CASSIKGNQPQHF.

The CDR3 DNA sequence: TGTGCCAGCAGCTTAGTGGTCCAAGAGACCCAGTACTTC. It encodes CASSLVVQETQYF. V and J are TRBV7-8 and TRBJ2-5; the D is unclear. The CDR3 runs to 13 residues. Germline lookup yields CDR1 SGHVS and CDR2 FQNEAQ. V was pared by 1 base and J by 1 base, with 4 bases between.

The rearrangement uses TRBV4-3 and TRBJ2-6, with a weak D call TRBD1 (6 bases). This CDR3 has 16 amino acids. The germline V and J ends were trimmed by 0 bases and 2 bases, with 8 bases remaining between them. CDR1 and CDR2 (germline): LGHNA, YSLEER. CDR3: CASSQDQGTGANVLTF. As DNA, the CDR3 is TGCGCCAGCAGCCAAGATCAGGGGACTGGGGCCAACGTCCTGACTTTC.